What follows describes a single TCR beta chain. Its target is not known. This entry belongs to a study of shared clonotypes between healthy human individuals. Findings and limits, study-wide: Rarefaction revealed incomplete sorted-subset sequencing despite large depth.

Healthy HIV-negative adults without recent acute infections or vaccinations served as donors. The deep-level immunoSEQ assay was used. As processed by the authors: ImmunoSEQ only sent back junction sequences with no quality scores, so filtering was done differently. Sequenced by immunoSEQ multiplex PCR; TCRdb stores in-frame clones only, minus some. The V and J calls and clone size are taken from that table; D and trimming were inferred from the DNA. Of around 1.1 million clones listed, about 72% are singletons. This clonotype originated in a man aged 18 to 30 in good health. Some clones in this sample may be carry-over from other donors' samples. Sequencing used memory CD4+ T cells from PBMCs. Described subset: CD45RA-negative fraction.

In DNA, the CDR3 is TGCGCCAGCAGCTTGGGAGCCGGGGGCCATGGGGCCAACGTCCTGACTTTC. It is translated as CASSLGAGGHGANVLTF. This chain joins TRBV5-1 and TRBJ2-6, with D perhaps matching TRBD1 or TRBD2 (6 bases each). CDR3 length equals 17 residues. Germline CDR1 SGHRS, CDR2 YFSETQ. V was trimmed by 0 bases and J by 3 bases, leaving 13 bases between them.